Sequencing of this TCR beta chain was carried out in a study of molecular identifiers for immune sequencing clone quantification. TCRdb ran MiXCR on the PCR reads and lists one entry per CDR3 protein. The sample contains under 75,000 distinct CDR3 sequences, under 20% of which appear only once. Points on this clonotype: Its antigen is undetermined.

Sorted naive CD8 T cells were those defined as CD8+CD4-CCR7+CD45RA+. Study results and caveats: Clonotypes topping 20 RNA copies carried over 99% of effector molecules but under 1% of naive ones.

The CDR3 totals 15 residues. Germline loops: CDR1 GTSNPN, CDR2 SVGIG (reference sequence). V shed 4 bases and J 6 bases; nucleotides not matched to a gene: 12. Sequencing input: naive CD8+ T cells from blood, with Jurkat cell RNA spiked in. Subset described: FACS-sorted CD8+CD4-CCR7+CD45RA+ naive T cells. This TCR was recovered from a human donor in good health. Some libraries in this study had Jurkat cell RNA spiked in. The chain combines TRBV30 with TRBJ2-3; 8 bases are shared with TRBD2. CDR3 DNA sequence: TGTGCCTGGATCGAGGCTAGCGGGCCCCTTGATACGCAGTATTTT. Its protein is CAWIEASGPLDTQYF.